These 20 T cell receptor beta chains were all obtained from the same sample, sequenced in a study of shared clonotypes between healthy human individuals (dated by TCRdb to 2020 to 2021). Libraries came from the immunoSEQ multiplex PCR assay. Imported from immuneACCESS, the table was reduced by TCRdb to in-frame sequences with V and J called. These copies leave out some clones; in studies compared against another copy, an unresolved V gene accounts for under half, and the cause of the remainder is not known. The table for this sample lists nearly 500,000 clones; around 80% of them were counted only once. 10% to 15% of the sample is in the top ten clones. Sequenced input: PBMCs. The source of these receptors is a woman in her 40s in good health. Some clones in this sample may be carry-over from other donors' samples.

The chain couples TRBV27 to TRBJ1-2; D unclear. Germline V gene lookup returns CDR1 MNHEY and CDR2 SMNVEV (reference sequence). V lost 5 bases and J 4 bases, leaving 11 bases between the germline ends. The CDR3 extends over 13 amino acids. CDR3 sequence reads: CASSLDGSYGYTF. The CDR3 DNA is TGTGCCAGCAGTCTGGACGGTAGCTATGGCTACACCTTC.

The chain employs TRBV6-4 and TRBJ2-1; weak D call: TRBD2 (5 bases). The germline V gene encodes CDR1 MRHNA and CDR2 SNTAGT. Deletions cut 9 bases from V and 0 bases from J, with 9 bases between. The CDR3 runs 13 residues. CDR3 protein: CASGESSYNEQFF. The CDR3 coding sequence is TGTGCCAGTGGGGAGAGCTCCTACAATGAGCAGTTCTTC.

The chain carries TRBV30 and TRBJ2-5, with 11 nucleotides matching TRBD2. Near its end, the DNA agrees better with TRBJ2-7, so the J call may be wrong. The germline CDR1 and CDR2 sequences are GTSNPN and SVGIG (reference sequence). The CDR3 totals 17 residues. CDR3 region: CAWSVLPLAGGAYEQYF. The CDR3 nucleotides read TGTGCCTGGAGTGTGCTCCCCTTAGCGGGAGGGGCCTACGAGCAGTACTTC.

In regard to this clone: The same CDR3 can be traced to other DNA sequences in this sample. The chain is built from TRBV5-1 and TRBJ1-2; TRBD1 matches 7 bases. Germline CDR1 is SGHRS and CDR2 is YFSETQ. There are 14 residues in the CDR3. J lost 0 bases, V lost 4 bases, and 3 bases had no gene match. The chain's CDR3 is CASSPGTANYGYTF. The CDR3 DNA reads TGCGCCAGCAGCCCCGGGACAGCTAACTATGGCTACACCTTC.

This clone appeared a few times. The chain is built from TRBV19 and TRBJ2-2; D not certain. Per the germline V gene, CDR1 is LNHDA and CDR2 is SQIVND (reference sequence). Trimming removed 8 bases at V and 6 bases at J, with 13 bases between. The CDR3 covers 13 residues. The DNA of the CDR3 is TGTGCCAGTCGACCGATCGGGCCCGGGGAGCTGTTTTTT. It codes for CASRPIGPGELFF.

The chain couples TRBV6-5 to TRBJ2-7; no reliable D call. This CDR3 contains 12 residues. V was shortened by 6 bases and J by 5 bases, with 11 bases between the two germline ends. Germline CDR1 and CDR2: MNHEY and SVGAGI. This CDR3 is CASRTSGHEQYF. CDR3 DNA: TGTGCCAGCAGAACGTCAGGCCACGAGCAGTACTTC.

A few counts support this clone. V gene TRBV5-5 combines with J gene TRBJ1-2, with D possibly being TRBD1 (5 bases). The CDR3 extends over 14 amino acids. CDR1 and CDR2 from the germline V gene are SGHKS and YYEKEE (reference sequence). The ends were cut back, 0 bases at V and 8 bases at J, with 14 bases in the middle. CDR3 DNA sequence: TGTGCCAGCAGCTTGGAAGGGGCTCCGAGAGGCTACACCTTC. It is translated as CASSLEGAPRGYTF.

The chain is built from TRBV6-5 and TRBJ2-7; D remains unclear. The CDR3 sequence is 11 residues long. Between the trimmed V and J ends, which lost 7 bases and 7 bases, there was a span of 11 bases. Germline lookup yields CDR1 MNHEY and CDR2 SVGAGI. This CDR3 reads CASNLGEEQYF. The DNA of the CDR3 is TGTGCCAGCAACCTCGGCGAAGAGCAGTACTTC.

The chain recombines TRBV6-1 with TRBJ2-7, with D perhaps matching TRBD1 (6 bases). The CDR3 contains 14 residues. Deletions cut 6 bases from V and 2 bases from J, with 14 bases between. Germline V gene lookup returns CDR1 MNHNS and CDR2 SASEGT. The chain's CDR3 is CASRRTVTTYEQYF. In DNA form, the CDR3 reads TGTGCCAGCAGGAGGACAGTCACCACCTACGAGCAGTACTTC.

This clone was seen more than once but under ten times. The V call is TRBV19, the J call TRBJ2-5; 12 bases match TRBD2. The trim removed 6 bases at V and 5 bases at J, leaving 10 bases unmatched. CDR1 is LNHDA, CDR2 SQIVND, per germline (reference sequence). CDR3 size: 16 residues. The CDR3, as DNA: TGTGCCAGTAGCCTGACTAGCGGGAGTCTTATTGAGACCCAGTACTTC. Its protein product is CASSLTSGSLIETQYF.

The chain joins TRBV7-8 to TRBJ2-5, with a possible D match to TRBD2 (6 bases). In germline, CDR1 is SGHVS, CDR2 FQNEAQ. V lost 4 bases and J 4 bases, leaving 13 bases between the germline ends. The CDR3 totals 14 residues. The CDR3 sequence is CASSSGLRGETQYF. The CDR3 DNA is TGTGCCAGCAGCTCGGGACTGCGGGGAGAGACCCAGTACTTC. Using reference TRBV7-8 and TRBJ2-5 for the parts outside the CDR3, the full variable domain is GAGVSQSPRYKVAKRGQDVALRCDPISGHVSLFWYQQALGQGPEFLTYFQNEAQLDKSGLPSDRFFAERPEGSVSTLKIQRTQQEDSAVYLCASSSGLRGETQYFGPGTRLLVL.

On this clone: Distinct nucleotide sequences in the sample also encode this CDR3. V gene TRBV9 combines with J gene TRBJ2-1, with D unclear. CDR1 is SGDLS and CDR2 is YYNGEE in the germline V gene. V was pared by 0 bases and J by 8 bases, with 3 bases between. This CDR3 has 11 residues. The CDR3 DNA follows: TGTGCCAGCAGCGTAGGCTATGAGCAGTTCTTC. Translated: CASSVGYEQFF.

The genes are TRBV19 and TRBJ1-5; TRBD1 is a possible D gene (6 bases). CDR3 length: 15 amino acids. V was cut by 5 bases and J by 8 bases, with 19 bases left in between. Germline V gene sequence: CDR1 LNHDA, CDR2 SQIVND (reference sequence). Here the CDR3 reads CASSWQTGSGEPQHF. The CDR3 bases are TGTGCCAGTAGTTGGCAAACAGGGTCCGGCGAGCCCCAGCATTTT.

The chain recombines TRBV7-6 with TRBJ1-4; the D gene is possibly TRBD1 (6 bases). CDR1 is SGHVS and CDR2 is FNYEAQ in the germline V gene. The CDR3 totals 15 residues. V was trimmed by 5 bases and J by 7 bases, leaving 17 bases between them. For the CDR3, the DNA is TGTGCCAGCAGCCCCCCCACAGAGGGGGGTGAAAAACTGTTTTTT. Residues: CASSPPTEGGEKLFF.

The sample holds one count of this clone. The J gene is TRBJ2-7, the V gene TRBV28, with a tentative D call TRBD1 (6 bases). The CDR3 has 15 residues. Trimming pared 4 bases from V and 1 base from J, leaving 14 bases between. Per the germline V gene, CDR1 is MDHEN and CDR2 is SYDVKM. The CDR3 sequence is CASSSPGTLSYEQYF. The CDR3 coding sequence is TGTGCCAGCAGTTCGCCCGGGACACTGTCCTACGAGCAGTACTTC. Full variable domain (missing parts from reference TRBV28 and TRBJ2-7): DVKVTQSSRYLVKRTGEKVFLECVQDMDHENMFWYRQDPGLGLRLIYFSYDVKMKEKGDIPEGYSVSREKKERFSLILESASTNQTSMYLCASSSPGTLSYEQYFGPGTRLTVT.

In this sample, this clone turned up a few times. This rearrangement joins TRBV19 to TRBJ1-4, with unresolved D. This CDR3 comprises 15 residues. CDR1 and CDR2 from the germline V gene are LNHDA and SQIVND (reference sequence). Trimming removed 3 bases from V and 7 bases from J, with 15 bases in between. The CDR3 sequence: CASSITERISEKLFF. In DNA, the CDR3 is TGTGCCAGTAGTATTACAGAACGTATCTCTGAAAAACTGTTTTTT.

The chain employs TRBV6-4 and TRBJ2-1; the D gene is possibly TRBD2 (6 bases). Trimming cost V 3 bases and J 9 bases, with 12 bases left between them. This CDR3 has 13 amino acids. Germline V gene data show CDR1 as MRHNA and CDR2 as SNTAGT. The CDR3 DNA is TGTGCCAGCAGTGAATACTTAGCGGCTGAGCAGTTCTTC. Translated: CASSEYLAAEQFF.

The DNA for the CDR3 is TGTGCCATCAGTGAGTTGTCGGCTGGGACTGGAGATACGCAGTATTTT. Protein: CAISELSAGTGDTQYF. This chain connects TRBV10-3 to TRBJ2-3; TRBD2 might be the D (6 bases). CDR1 and CDR2 from the germline V gene are ENHRY and SYGVKD. This CDR3 comprises 16 residues. The germline V and J ends were trimmed by 1 base and 5 bases, with 16 bases remaining between them.

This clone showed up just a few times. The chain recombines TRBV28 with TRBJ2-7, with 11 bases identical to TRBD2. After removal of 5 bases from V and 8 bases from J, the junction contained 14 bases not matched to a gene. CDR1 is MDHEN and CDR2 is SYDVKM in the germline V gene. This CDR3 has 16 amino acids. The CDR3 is CASSTRTLAGAGKQYF. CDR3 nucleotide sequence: TGTGCCAGCAGTACTCGAACACTAGCGGGAGCTGGGAAGCAGTACTTC.

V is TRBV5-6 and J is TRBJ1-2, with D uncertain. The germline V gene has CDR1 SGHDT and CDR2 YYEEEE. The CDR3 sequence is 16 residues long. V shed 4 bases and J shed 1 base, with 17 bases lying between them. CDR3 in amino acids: CASSRALQQYNYGYTF. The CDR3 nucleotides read TGTGCCAGCAGCCGGGCGCTACAGCAATATAACTATGGCTACACCTTC.